A selection of T cell receptor beta chains follows, all from one sample in a study of cytomegalovirus exposure and HLA in healthy donors. Measured with immunoSEQ multiplex PCR; TCRdb has only the in-frame clones, and not every one. Counted here are over 200,000 clones, roughly 91% occurring once; the ten biggest clones make up 0.9% to 1.1%. Sample: PBMCs. The receptors were gathered from a woman between 18 and 29 years old in good health and CMV-seronegative. CDR3s include the opening cysteine and the closing phenylalanine or tryptophan. D genes are given only for firm matches. Only some rows state a clone size, as once, few, many or a class for expanded clones.

once	TRBJ2-7	TRBV19	.	CASSTSPRPTVYYEQYF	TGTGCCAGTAGTACTTCACCACGACCGACAGTTTACTACGAGCAGTACTTC
.	TRBJ2-3	TRBV5-1	TRBD2	CASKVLAGSTDTQYF	TGCGCCAGCAAAGTCCTAGCGGGGAGCACAGATACGCAGTATTTT
.	TRBJ2-7	TRBV19	TRBD2	CASSIQAGGRYEQYF	TGTGCCAGTAGTATACAAGCGGGAGGCCGCTACGAGCAGTACTTC
.	TRBJ2-7	TRBV6-5	.	CASSYTYRDGQYF	TGTGCCAGCAGTTACACCTACAGGGACGGCCAGTACTTC
once	TRBJ2-5	TRBV23-1	TRBD2	CAREMREGEETQYF	TGCGCCAGGGAAATGCGGGAGGGTGAAGAGACCCAGTACTTC
.	TRBJ2-2	TRBV2	TRBD1	CASSDGTGWNTGELFF	TGTGCCAGCAGTGATGGGACAGGGTGGAACACCGGGGAGCTGTTTTTT
.	TRBJ2-5	TRBV7-2	.	CASSLEPIAAEPQETQYF	TGTGCCAGCAGCCTCGAACCGATAGCGGCGGAACCCCAAGAGACCCAGTACTTC
.	TRBJ1-1	TRBV11-3	.	CASSLVRSTEAFF	TGTGCCAGCAGCTTAGTAAGGAGTACTGAAGCTTTCTTT
.	TRBJ2-7	TRBV7-9	.	CASSLQGTYEQYF	TGTGCCAGCAGCTTACAGGGAACCTACGAGCAGTACTTC
.	TRBJ2-7	TRBV7-2	TRBD2	CASSPLGGTSREQYF	TGTGCCAGCAGCCCCTTGGGGGGGACTAGTCGCGAGCAGTACTTC
.	TRBJ1-1	TRBV7-2	TRBD1	CASKEQRTGGTEAFF	TGTGCCAGCAAGGAACAACGGACAGGAGGGACTGAAGCTTTCTTT
.	TRBJ1-1	TRBV11-3	.	CASSYQLGNTEAFF	TGTGCCAGCAGCTACCAGCTGGGCAACACTGAAGCTTTCTTT
.	TRBJ2-1	TRBV7-2	TRBD2	CASSSPGLLYNEQFF	TGTGCCAGCAGCTCCCCGGGACTACTGTACAATGAGCAGTTCTTC
.	TRBJ1-1	TRBV7-6	TRBD1	CASSLESGQGFEAFF	TGTGCCAGCAGCTTAGAGAGCGGACAGGGATTTGAAGCTTTCTTT
.	TRBJ2-7	TRBV6-6	.	CASSYSADSSYEQYF	TGTGCCAGCAGTTACTCGGCGGACAGCTCCTACGAGCAGTACTTC
.	TRBJ2-1	TRBV30	TRBD2	CAWSVPGLAGSDEQFF	TGTGCCTGGAGTGTACCGGGACTAGCGGGATCGGATGAGCAGTTCTTC
.	TRBJ1-2	TRBV4-3	.	CASSQDRGNYGYTF	TGCGCCAGCAGCCAAGATCGGGGAAACTATGGCTACACCTTC
.	TRBJ2-1	TRBV2	TRBD2	CASSDPSGRIRAHNEQFF	TGTGCCAGCAGTGACCCTAGCGGGAGGATCAGAGCCCACAATGAGCAGTTCTTC
.	TRBJ2-3	TRBV5-6	.	CASSLAYRGTDTQYF	TGTGCCAGCAGCTTGGCTTACAGGGGCACAGATACGCAGTATTTT
.	TRBJ1-2	TRBV7-9	.	CASSYSGGRYGYTF	TGTGCCAGCAGCTACTCCGGGGGACGGTATGGCTACACCTTC
.	TRBJ1-6	TRBV6-5	.	CASSYAIGSGSPLHF	TGTGCCAGCAGTTACGCTATAGGGAGTGGGTCACCCCTCCACTTT
.	TRBJ1-5	TRBV30	TRBD1	CAWGQGEWAQHF	TGTGCCTGGGGACAGGGCGAGTGGGCCCAGCATTTT
.	TRBJ2-5	TRBV4-3	TRBD2	CASSQGSPYGGGETQYF	TGCGCCAGCAGCCAAGGAAGCCCCTACGGCGGGGGGGAGACCCAGTACTTC